A selection of T cell receptor beta chains follows, all from one sample in a study of vaccination effects on CD4 cells after COVID-19. Method: immunoSEQ multiplex PCR; TCRdb's copy keeps in-frame clones and lacks some. Among tens of thousands of clones listed, 73% were seen once. Which antigens these TCRs recognize remains unknown. The specimen comprised CD4+ T cells from PBMCs cultured without peptide, sampled after COVID-19 vaccination. These receptors originate from a human donor who received a COVID-19 vaccine. Both conserved end residues are part of each CDR3. The D gene is left open where the match is weak. Clone sizes are given selectively: once, few, many, or a class where the clone is expanded.

>14|TRBD2|TRBV7-2|TRBJ2-3|NA
CASSPTSRSDTQYF
TGTGCCAGCAGCCCGACTAGCCGATCTGATACGCAGTATTTT
>16|NA|TRBV28|TRBJ1-6|NA
CASNLWAGGNNSPLHF
TGTGCCAGCAACCTCTGGGCTGGGGGAAATAATTCACCCCTCCACTTT
>15|TRBD1|TRBV5-4|TRBJ2-3|NA
CASSRTGQGSDTQYF
TGTGCCAGCAGCCGTACGGGACAGGGCTCAGATACGCAGTATTTT
>15|TRBD2|TRBV2|TRBJ2-1|NA
CASSEPSGLYNEQFF
TGTGCCAGCAGTGAGCCTAGCGGGCTGTACAATGAGCAGTTCTTC
>11|NA|TRBV7-8|TRBJ1-1|NA
CASSPDRQAFF
TGTGCCAGCAGCCCGGACAGACAAGCTTTCTTT
>13|TRBD1|TRBV14|TRBJ1-2|NA
CASSLYRGDGYTF
TGTGCCAGCAGTCTTTACAGGGGAGACGGCTACACCTTC
>15|NA|TRBV4-1|TRBJ2-2|once
CASSRPSEATGELFF
TGCGCCAGCAGCCGGCCGTCTGAGGCCACCGGGGAGCTGTTTTTT
>15|TRBD1|TRBV2|TRBJ1-4|NA
CASRGQVVTNEKLFF
TGTGCCAGCAGAGGACAGGTGGTGACTAATGAAAAACTGTTTTTT
>12|NA|TRBV11-1|TRBJ2-3|NA
CASSRARDTQYF
TGTGCCAGCAGCCGTGCCCGGGATACGCAGTATTTT
>13|NA|TRBV18|TRBJ1-2|NA
CASSPDRNYGYTF
TGTGCCAGCTCACCTGACAGGAACTATGGCTACACCTTC
>11|NA|TRBV2|TRBJ2-5|NA
CASRPSSTQYF
TGTGCCAGCAGGCCTAGTTCGACCCAGTACTTC
>13|NA|TRBV6-4|TRBJ2-2|NA
CASSDRNTGELFF
TGTGCCAGCAGTGACAGGAACACCGGGGAGCTGTTTTTT
>15|NA|TRBV5-1|TRBJ1-4|NA
CASSLVWEKDEKLFF
TGCGCCAGCAGCTTGGTCTGGGAGAAGGATGAAAAACTGTTTTTT
>14|TRBD2|TRBV7-9|TRBJ2-1|once
CASSSSGGSREQFF
TGTGCCAGCAGCTCTAGCGGGGGGTCTAGGGAGCAGTTCTTC
>13|NA|TRBV18|TRBJ1-1|NA
CASSLQGSTEAFF
TGTGCCAGCTCACTTCAGGGTTCCACTGAAGCTTTCTTT
>13|TRBD1|TRBV15|TRBJ1-2|NA
CATSRDRGYGYTF
TGTGCCACCAGCAGGGACAGGGGTTACGGCTACACCTTC
>11|NA|TRBV9|TRBJ1-2|NA
CASGREAGYTF
TGTGCCAGTGGAAGGGAGGCTGGCTACACCTTC
>13|TRBD1|TRBV3-1/TRBV3-2|TRBJ2-5|NA
CASSQATGETQYF
TGTGCCAGCAGCCAAGCGACAGGGGAGACCCAGTACTTC
>13|NA|TRBV28|TRBJ1-1|NA
CASDSRDYTEAFF
TGTGCCAGCGACTCCAGGGATTACACTGAAGCTTTCTTT
>14|NA|TRBV5-1|TRBJ2-5|NA
CASSLRGRRETQYF
TGCGCCAGCAGCTTGCGGGGGAGGAGAGAGACCCAGTACTTC
>15|NA|TRBV4-1|TRBJ1-4|NA
CASSSWTVKYEKLFF
TGCGCCAGCAGCTCCTGGACTGTGAAGTATGAAAAACTGTTTTTT
>15|NA|TRBV10-3|TRBJ2-5|once
CAISPRTGRGETQYF
TGTGCCATCAGCCCCCGGACAGGGCGGGGGGAGACCCAGTACTTC